The 7 T cell receptor beta chains below were found in one sample sequenced in a study of shared clonotypes between healthy human individuals. TCRdb's table, derived via immunoSEQ multiplex PCR, lists solely in-frame clones and lacks some. This table has approximately 500,000 clones, almost 97% appearing once. Sequencing input: naive CD4+ T cells sorted from blood. Subset denoted: CD45RA+ positively selected. The receptors were gathered from a woman in her 30s in good health.

The chain carries TRBV5-1 and TRBJ1-1; no reliable D call. Looked up from germline, CDR1 is SGHRS and CDR2 is YFSETQ. This CDR3 is 15 amino acids long. V was clipped by 0 bases and J by 4 bases, with 13 bases between them. The CDR3: CASSLGGEGGTEAFF. Written as DNA, the CDR3 is TGCGCCAGCAGCTTGGGGGGAGAGGGAGGCACTGAAGCTTTCTTT.

Concerning this clone: Different DNA sequences within this sample yield the same CDR3. This chain connects TRBV28 to TRBJ1-4, with D hard to call. V was shortened by 1 base and J by 7 bases, with 4 bases between the two germline ends. Germline CDR1 is MDHEN and CDR2 is SYDVKM. The CDR3 covers 12 residues. This CDR3 reads CASSLSGEKLFF. CDR3 coding DNA: TGTGCCAGCAGTTTATCGGGTGAAAAACTGTTTTTT.

The chain has TRBV27 and TRBJ2-7, with D hard to call. This CDR3 is built from 14 residues. Trimming took 6 bases from V and 3 from J, leaving 15 bases between them. The germline V gene has CDR1 MNHEY and CDR2 SMNVEV (reference sequence). CDR3: CASSQAPKHYEQYF. For the CDR3, the DNA is TGTGCCAGCAGCCAGGCGCCTAAACACTACGAGCAGTACTTC.

This clone appeared once. The chain uses TRBV5-1 and TRBJ2-2; 8 positions agree with TRBD2. The germline V gene encodes CDR1 SGHRS and CDR2 YFSETQ. This CDR3 region has 16 residues. Trimming removed 0 bases from V and 1 base from J; junction bases left unmatched: 2. The CDR3: CASSLAAGGNTGELFF. The CDR3 DNA follows: TGCGCCAGCAGCTTGGCGGCGGGAGGGAACACCGGGGAGCTGTTTTTT.

The chain is built from TRBV5-4 and TRBJ1-3; 8 nucleotides align to TRBD1. In germline, CDR1 is SGHNT, CDR2 YYREEE (reference sequence). V lost 3 bases to trimming and J lost 2 bases; unmatched junction nucleotides: 1. The CDR3 contains 14 residues. CDR3 amino acids: CASSSDRAGNTIYF. For the CDR3, the DNA is TGTGCCAGCAGCTCGGACAGGGCTGGAAACACCATATATTTT.

The genes are TRBV6-1 and TRBJ2-5; the match to TRBD2 covers 7 bases. The CDR3 has 14 amino acids. Germline CDR1 is MNHNS and CDR2 is SASEGT. J was trimmed by 5 bases and V by 3 bases; bases with no gene match: 6. CDR3 region: CASSENLAVETQYF. CDR3 nucleotides: TGTGCCAGCAGTGAGAATCTAGCGGTCGAGACCCAGTACTTC.

This clone was picked up one time. This chain uses TRBV2 with TRBJ2-1; D is tentatively TRBD1 or TRBD2 (5 bases each). CDR3 length: 15 amino acids. The germline gives CDR1 SNHLY, CDR2 FYNNEI. The V gene lost 4 bases and the J gene lost 9 bases, with 19 bases spanning the gap. The CDR3 region is CASSVEVTGRGEQFF. DNA of the CDR3: TGTGCCAGCAGTGTAGAGGTGACGGGAAGGGGTGAGCAGTTCTTC.